What follows is one T cell receptor beta chain and its context. The data were obtained in a study of T cell responses to AZD1222 COVID-19 vaccine. Only in-frame clones appear in the TCRdb table, and some are missing; sequencing was by immunoSEQ multiplex PCR. The profile shows more than 110,000 clones, roughly 90% of them singletons. Germline V gives CDR1 SGHRS, CDR2 YFSETQ. V was pared by 2 bases and J by 7 bases, with 7 bases of the junction left unmatched. The CDR3 runs to 16 residues. The sequence was obtained from an adult in good health. Sequencing was performed on peripheral blood, taken on day 0 of AZD1222 vaccination. The gene calls are TRBV5-1 and TRBJ1-6; 9 positions match TRBD1. The CDR3 bases are TGCGCCAGCAGCTTAACACAGGGGGCCAGGAATTCACCCCTCCACTTT. The encoded protein is CASSLTQGARNSPLHF. Supplemented by reference TRBV5-1 and TRBJ1-6, the full variable domain reads KAGVTQTPRYLIKTRGQQVTLSCSPISGHRSVSWYQQTPGQGLQFLFEYFSETQRNKGNFPGRFSGRQFSNSRSEMNVSTLELGDSALYLCASSLTQGARNSPLHFGNGTRLTVT.